These T cell receptor beta chains were read from a single sample in a study of control samples from healthy donors and cancer patients. Repertoires were generated with immunoSEQ multiplex PCR, while TCRdb's copy carries only in-frame clones and drops some. The repertoire consists of roughly 92,000 clones, with 85% to 90% occurring once and the leading ten covering roughly 7.2%. The sequenced sample was blood. The receptors derive from a woman aged 55-69 years in good health. Both conserved end residues are part of each CDR3. D genes are given only for firm matches. The size field is filled for only some rows; it gives once, few, many or a size class.

>TRBD2|TRBV20-1|TRBJ2-2|.
TGCAGTGCTAGTAGGACTAGCGGGGATGGGGAGCTGTTTTTT
CSASRTSGDGELFF
>.|TRBV5-4|TRBJ1-2|.
TGTGCCAGCAGCTTGGTCGGATCACAGGATTCCCGCGGCTACACCTTC
CASSLVGSQDSRGYTF
>.|TRBV27|TRBJ1-1|.
TGTGCCAGCAGTAATACCCCATACACTGAAGCTTTCTTT
CASSNTPYTEAFF
>.|TRBV29-1|TRBJ1-1|.
TGCAGCGTTGAGGGGGGAGATCAAACTGAAGCTTTCTTT
CSVEGGDQTEAFF
>.|TRBV7-9|TRBJ2-7|.
TGTGCCAGCAGCTTAGCGTTTAGCGGCCTTAGCTCCTACGAGCAGTACTTC
CASSLAFSGLSSYEQYF
>TRBD1|TRBV19|TRBJ1-1|.
TGTGCCAGTAGTAGGACAGGGGGCGGGACTGAAGCTTTCTTT
CASSRTGGGTEAFF
>TRBD2|TRBV5-1|TRBJ2-3|once
TGCGCCAGCAGCTTGGCCCCGATAGCGGGAGTTGGCGATACGCAGTATTTT
CASSLAPIAGVGDTQYF
>TRBD1|TRBV28|TRBJ1-5|.
TGTGCCAGCAGTGGTCCTCCCGGGACAGGGAGCCAGCCCCAGCATTTT
CASSGPPGTGSQPQHF
>TRBD1|TRBV6-5|TRBJ1-2|.
TGTGCCAGCAGTACCCCCGCAGGGGGGAACTATGGCTACACCTTC
CASSTPAGGNYGYTF
>.|TRBV11-2|TRBJ2-5|.
TGTGCCAGCAGCTTAGAAGTGGAGACCCAGTACTTC
CASSLEVETQYF
>.|TRBV19|TRBJ1-1|.
TGTGCCAGTAGGGCCTTCTTGAACACTGAAGCTTTCTTT
CASRAFLNTEAFF
>TRBD2|TRBV13|TRBJ2-7|.
TGTGCCAGCAGCCGCCGGGTAGCGGGAGAAGTGTGGGCCTACGAGCAGTACTTC
CASSRRVAGEVWAYEQYF
>.|TRBV11-2|TRBJ1-1|.
TGTGCCAGCGGCCCAAAGTACACTGAAGCTTTCTTT
CASGPKYTEAFF
>.|TRBV6-5|TRBJ2-3|.
TGTGCCAGCAGTTACTCGAGCTGGCGGGACACAGATACGCAGTATTTT
CASSYSSWRDTDTQYF
>.|TRBV18|TRBJ2-6|.
TGTGCCAGCTCACCACCGAGCGGACGCAGCGCCTCTGGGGCCAACGTCCTGACTTTC
CASSPPSGRSASGANVLTF
>.|TRBV5-5|TRBJ2-6|.
TGTGCCAGCAGCCCAATAACAGGGTTCTCTGGGGCCAACGTCCTGACTTTC
CASSPITGFSGANVLTF
>TRBD2|TRBV15|TRBJ2-3|once
TGTGCCACCAGCGCTAGACTAGCGGGACCCCCAGATACGCAGTATTTT
CATSARLAGPPDTQYF
>.|TRBV5-1|TRBJ1-1|.
TGCGCCAGCAGCCCAACTTGGATGAACACTGAAGCTTTCTTT
CASSPTWMNTEAFF
>TRBD2|TRBV5-1|TRBJ2-2|.
TGCGCCAGCAGCCACCCCGAGACATATAGCGGGGGGCCGGACGGGGAGCTGTTTTTT
CASSHPETYSGGPDGELFF
>.|TRBV30|TRBJ1-4|.
TGTGCCTGGAGTGAACCTTGGGGTCCAACTAATGAAAAACTGTTTTTT
CAWSEPWGPTNEKLFF
>.|TRBV21-1|TRBJ2-1|.
TGTGCCAGCAGCGAGGGGACTAGCGGGAACCCCTACAATGAGCAGTTCTTC
CASSEGTSGNPYNEQFF
>.|TRBV7-9|TRBJ1-1|.
TGTGCCAGCAGCCGACAGCAGAACACTGAAGCTTTCTTT
CASSRQQNTEAFF
>.|TRBV7-2|TRBJ2-7|.
TGTGCCAGCAGCTTTTCGGGTCGTTATGAGCAGTACTTC
CASSFSGRYEQYF
>.|TRBV28|TRBJ1-5|.
TGTGCCAGCAGTTTAGGGTCCTCCAATCAGCCCCAGCATTTT
CASSLGSSNQPQHF
>TRBD1|TRBV10-3|TRBJ1-1|.
TGTGCCATCAGTACAGGGGGTAAGGACACTGAAGCTTTCTTT
CAISTGGKDTEAFF
>.|TRBV29-1|TRBJ1-2|.
TGCAGCGTTGCAGGGGCAGGGGAAGGGTATGGCTACACCTTC
CSVAGAGEGYGYTF
>.|TRBV11-2|TRBJ2-4|.
TGTGCCAGCAGCTTAGAGGGCCGGGGCCGGGCGTACTTC
CASSLEGRGRAYF
>.|TRBV3-1/TRBV3-2|TRBJ2-7|.
TGTGCCAGCAGCCAATGGCGGAGGGCGACCTACGAGCAGTACTTC
CASSQWRRATYEQYF
>.|TRBV25-1|TRBJ1-1|once
TGTGCCAGCAGTGAAGTCACAGAAGCTTTCTTT
CASSEVTEAFF
>.|TRBV12-3/TRBV12-4|TRBJ2-7|.
TGTGCCAGCCGGGGGAGAGGGGACGAGCAGTACTTC
CASRGRGDEQYF
>TRBD2|TRBV4-2|TRBJ2-7|once
TGTGCCAGCAGCCGAGTGCAGCGGGGGGCGAACTACGAGCAGTACTTC
CASSRVQRGANYEQYF
>TRBD1|TRBV28|TRBJ1-5|.
TGTGCCACCAGAGATCGGACAGGGGGCAATCAGCCCCAGCATTTT
CATRDRTGGNQPQHF
>.|TRBV19|TRBJ1-5|.
TGTGCCAGTAGTATAGGCATTAGGGGGACGTCAAATCAGCCCCAGCATTTT
CASSIGIRGTSNQPQHF
>TRBD1|TRBV5-1|TRBJ2-6|.
TGCGCCAGCAGCCACACGACCGGGACAGGGGGGGCTGGGGCCAACGTCCTGACTTTC
CASSHTTGTGGAGANVLTF
>.|TRBV18|TRBJ1-2|.
TGTGCCAGCTCACCCGACCACCCATATGGCTACACCTTC
CASSPDHPYGYTF
>.|TRBV6-5|TRBJ2-7|.
TGTGCCAGCAGTTGGGCCTTCTCCTACGAGCAGTACTTC
CASSWAFSYEQYF
>.|TRBV24-1|TRBJ2-3|.
TGTGCCACCAGTGATTTAGGAGTCAGAGGGGAGGCAGATACGCAGTATTTT
CATSDLGVRGEADTQYF
>.|TRBV9|TRBJ2-3|.
TGTGCCAGCAGCGTAGGGGACCATAGCACAGATACGCAGTATTTT
CASSVGDHSTDTQYF
>.|TRBV11-2|TRBJ1-1|.
TGTGCCAGCAGCTTAGGGAAGGGGCCACATCGGGAAACGACTGAAGCTTTCTTT
CASSLGKGPHRETTEAFF
>TRBD1|TRBV3-1/TRBV3-2|TRBJ2-3|.
TGTGCCAGCAGCTTCAACAGGGGTCAAACAGATACGCAGTATTTT
CASSFNRGQTDTQYF
>.|TRBV18|TRBJ1-1|.
TGTGCCAGCTCACCCCAATCTTCACGCACCACTGAAGCTTTCTTT
CASSPQSSRTTEAFF
>.|TRBV27|TRBJ2-7|few
TGTGCCAGCAGTTTCTGGGGCCCCTACGAGCAGTACTTC
CASSFWGPYEQYF
>.|TRBV5-1|TRBJ2-5|.
TGCGCCAGCAGCTTGGGACAGACACAAGAGACCCAGTACTTC
CASSLGQTQETQYF
>.|TRBV7-8|TRBJ1-6|.
TGTGCCAGCAGCGGCCCGGGAGGGACTAATTCACCCCTCCACTTT
CASSGPGGTNSPLHF
>.|TRBV5-1|TRBJ1-2|.
TGCGCCAGCAGCTTGGGCGGTAACTATGGCTACACCTTC
CASSLGGNYGYTF
>.|TRBV5-1|TRBJ2-7|.
TGCGCCAGCAGCTTGGTTCTGGGTAGAGAGCAGTACTTC
CASSLVLGREQYF
>TRBD2|TRBV4-2|TRBJ2-2|.
TGTGCCAGCAGCCAGGATAAACCCTACGGGACTAGCCCCGGGGAGCTGTTTTTT
CASSQDKPYGTSPGELFF
>.|TRBV5-1|TRBJ1-1|.
TGCGCCAGCAGCGCCCCTTCGGAGGGCAAAGGTGAAGCTTTCTTT
CASSAPSEGKGEAFF
>TRBD2|TRBV2|TRBJ2-3|.
TGTGCCAGCAATCTAGCGGGGTACCGCAGCACAGATACGCAGTATTTT
CASNLAGYRSTDTQYF
>TRBD2|TRBV29-1|TRBJ2-1|.
TGCAGCGGAGCGGGATGGATAACTCCCAATGAGCAGTTCTTC
CSGAGWITPNEQFF
>.|TRBV4-1|TRBJ1-1|.
TGCGCCAGCAGCCATCCAGCTTACACTGAAGCTTTCTTT
CASSHPAYTEAFF
>TRBD2|TRBV6-6|TRBJ2-7|.
TGTGCCAGCAGCCGATTAGCGGGGGACCCCTACGAGCAGTACTTC
CASSRLAGDPYEQYF
>.|TRBV7-9|TRBJ1-2|.
TGTGCCAGCAGCTTAGCGGGTCGGGGTGGTGGCTACACCTTC
CASSLAGRGGGYTF
>.|TRBV7-8|TRBJ1-5|.
TGTGCCAGCAGCTTAGGGACCCCAAGGTCTCAGCCCCAGCATTTT
CASSLGTPRSQPQHF